The 17 T cell receptor beta chains below were found in one sample sequenced in a study of T cell repertoires in cytomegalovirus infection. TCRdb recomputed calls from the reads with MiXCR, one row per CDR3 protein. The profile covers roughly 230,000 distinct CDR3 sequences, with approximately 6.7% appearing a single time and around 6.5% taken by the ten largest. The sample comprised PBMCs. All receptors derive from a human donor in good health (CMV status not recorded). Some clones in this sample may be carry-over from other donors' samples.

This clonotype was seen many times. The chain carries TRBV5-5 and TRBJ2-6; D unclear. V lost 0 bases to trimming and J lost 3 bases, with 7 bases between them. The germline gives CDR1 SGHKS, CDR2 YYEKEE (reference sequence). CDR3 length equals 15 residues. The CDR3 region is CASSLATLGANVLTF. CDR3 bases: TGTGCCAGCAGCTTGGCGACTCTTGGGGCCAACGTCCTGACTTTC. Variable domain in full (rest from reference TRBV5-5 and TRBJ2-6): DAGVTQSPTHLIKTRGQQVTLRCSPISGHKSVSWYQQVLGQGPQFIFQYYEKEERGRGNFPDRFSARQFPNYSSELNVNALLLGDSALYLCASSLATLGANVLTFGAGSRLTVL.

This clonotype has ten or more counts. This sequence joins TRBV7-2 and TRBJ2-7; TRBD2 agrees at 8 bases. J was trimmed by 3 bases and V by 5 bases; bases with no gene match: 15. This CDR3 spans 17 amino acids. Germline lookup yields CDR1 SGHTA and CDR2 FQGNSA. DNA for the CDR3: TGTGCCAGCAGCCCCATGGGGGTAGCGGGGAACCACTACGAGCAGTACTTC. Amino acids: CASSPMGVAGNHYEQYF.

This clonotype was seen repeatedly, ten times or more. The V gene is TRBV20-1, the J gene TRBJ2-4; the D is unclear. CDR1 DFQATT and CDR2 SNEGSKA come from the germline V gene (reference sequence). Trimming took off 0 bases at V and 0 bases at J, with 9 bases between the two ends. The CDR3 is 15 residues long. The CDR3 DNA is TGCAGTGCTAGAGATTGGCTGCTAGCCAAAAACATTCAGTACTTC. Its protein is CSARDWLLAKNIQYF.

V usage is TRBV14 and J usage is TRBJ2-1, with D unresolved. The germline CDR1 and CDR2 sequences are SGHDN and FVKESK. The ends were cut back, 1 base at V and 2 bases at J, with 12 bases in the middle. This CDR3 has 16 residues. CDR3 in amino acids: CASSQGRRATYNEQFF. The CDR3 DNA follows: TGTGCCAGCAGCCAAGGGCGACGGGCAACCTACAATGAGCAGTTCTTC.

The chain combines TRBV28 with TRBJ1-2, with unresolved D. Germline V gene lookup returns CDR1 MDHEN and CDR2 SYDVKM. The CDR3 contains 14 residues. The ends were cut back, 7 bases at V and 3 bases at J, with 15 bases in the middle. This CDR3 is CASMSEERHYGYTF. The CDR3 DNA sequence: TGTGCCAGCATGTCGGAGGAGCGACACTATGGCTACACCTTC.

This clonotype came up many times. The J gene is TRBJ1-5, the V gene TRBV19; perhaps TRBD1 as D (5 bases). This CDR3 contains 16 residues. Trimming cost V 4 bases and J 5 bases, with 18 bases left between them. The germline CDR1 and CDR2 sequences are LNHDA and SQIVND (reference sequence). In nucleotides, the CDR3 is TGTGCCAGTAGTACCCCGCAAGGGAGGGGAGATCAGCCCCAGCATTTT. This gives the protein CASSTPQGRGDQPQHF.

This clonotype was observed a handful of times. The chain uses TRBV20-1 and TRBJ2-1; 8 bases align to TRBD2. Germline CDR1 DFQATT, CDR2 SNEGSKA (reference sequence). CDR3 length equals 15 residues. V was clipped by 5 bases and J by 7 bases; unmatched bases: 13. CDR3 in amino acids: CSASQRGVAGNEQFF. CDR3 in DNA: TGCAGTGCTTCACAAAGAGGGGTAGCGGGGAATGAGCAGTTCTTC.

This clonotype was observed at least ten times. The chain uses TRBV2 and TRBJ2-2; 8 bases line up with TRBD2. Germline V gene sequence: CDR1 SNHLY, CDR2 FYNNEI. The CDR3 loop spans 15 amino acids. V was clipped by 7 bases and J by 5 bases; unmatched bases: 9. CDR3 coding DNA: TGTGCCAGCAATTCGAGGACTAGCACAACCGGGGAGCTGTTTTTT. This encodes CASNSRTSTTGELFF.

J is TRBJ1-1 and V is TRBV29-1, with D possibly being TRBD1 (6 bases). This CDR3 is built from 14 residues. The germline V gene encodes CDR1 SQVTM and CDR2 ANQGSEA. The ends were cut back, 0 bases at V and 0 bases at J, with 8 bases in the middle. The CDR3: CSVEDPGVNTEAFF. The CDR3 DNA sequence: TGCAGCGTTGAAGATCCAGGGGTGAACACTGAAGCTTTCTTT.

The rearrangement joins TRBV9 to TRBJ2-1; 10 positions agree with TRBD1. This CDR3 contains 15 residues. V lost 6 bases and J lost 6; bases outside the gene matches: 9. Germline V gene lookup returns CDR1 SGDLS and CDR2 YYNGEE. The CDR3, as DNA: TGTGCCAGCACCTTAGGACAGGGGGAGATCAATGAGCAGTTCTTC. It translates to CASTLGQGEINEQFF. The whole variable domain, remainder taken from reference TRBV9 and TRBJ2-1, is DSGVTQTPKHLITATGQRVTLRCSPRSGDLSVYWYQQSLDQGLQFLIQYYNGEERAKGNILERFSAQQFPDLHSELNLSSLELGDSALYFCASTLGQGEINEQFFGPGTRLTVL.

This rearrangement joins TRBV6-4 to TRBJ2-3; maybe TRBD2 (7 bases). This CDR3 is 14 amino acids long. V dropped 7 bases and J dropped 2 bases, with 13 bases sitting between them. Germline loops: CDR1 MRHNA, CDR2 SNTAGT. CDR3 residues: CASKAGANTDTQYF. CDR3 nucleotide sequence: TGTGCCAGCAAGGCGGGGGCGAACACAGATACGCAGTATTTT.

This clonotype was seen at least ten times. The chain couples TRBV11-3 to TRBJ2-3, with D possibly being TRBD2 (7 bases). The germline V gene has CDR1 SGHNT and CDR2 YENEEA. This CDR3 spans 17 amino acids. V dropped 0 bases and J dropped 4 bases, with 17 bases sitting between them. As DNA, the CDR3 is TGTGCCAGCAGCTTAGATCGGGGGGCGGGGGCCCCAGATACGCAGTATTTT. It specifies CASSLDRGAGAPDTQYF.

In its sample, this clonotype was seen many times. The chain uses TRBV4-1 and TRBJ1-2; D gene ambiguous. The CDR3 has 16 residues. Germline CDR1 reads MGHRA; CDR2 reads YSYEKL. V was trimmed by 1 base and J by 2 bases, leaving 14 bases between them. The chain's CDR3 is CASSQVFQEWNYGYTF. The DNA for the CDR3 is TGCGCCAGCAGCCAAGTATTCCAGGAGTGGAACTATGGCTACACCTTC.

This clonotype was seen ten or more times. The rearrangement links TRBV14 to TRBJ2-2; D not resolved. Germline V CDR1 and CDR2: SGHDN, FVKESK. V shed 1 base and J shed 3 bases, with 9 bases lying between them. The CDR3 has 15 residues. The CDR3, as DNA: TGTGCCAGCAGCCAAGTCAGATTATACACCGGGGAGCTGTTTTTT. Its translation: CASSQVRLYTGELFF.

This clonotype showed up many times. V is TRBV20-1 and J is TRBJ2-1, with 8 nucleotides matching TRBD1. The CDR3 is 17 amino acids. The germline V gene has CDR1 DFQATT and CDR2 SNEGSKA (reference sequence). V trimming: 0 bases; J trimming: 4 bases; junction bases outside the gene matches: 11. CDR3 protein: CSARDRTGRLGYNEQFF. The CDR3 coding sequence is TGCAGTGCTAGAGATAGGACAGGGAGGTTGGGGTACAATGAGCAGTTCTTC.

This clonotype was detected only a few times. V is TRBV15 and J is TRBJ2-7; D gene uncertain. Trimming cost V 0 bases and J 0 bases, with 12 bases left between them. CDR1 and CDR2 from the germline V gene are LNHNV and YYDKDF (reference sequence). This CDR3 spans 16 amino acids. CDR3 bases: TGTGCCACCAGCAGAGATAGGGCTCCCCTCTCCTACGAGCAGTACTTC. Residues: CATSRDRAPLSYEQYF.

This clonotype was counted many times. This chain joins TRBV7-2 and TRBJ2-7, with a possible D match to TRBD2 (5 bases). This CDR3 has 15 residues. The V end was cut by 0 bases, the J end by 2 bases, with 11 bases between. Germline CDR1 reads SGHTA; CDR2 reads FQGNSA. CDR3 in DNA: TGTGCCAGCAGCTTAGCGGAGACTACCACCTACGAGCAGTACTTC. This encodes CASSLAETTTYEQYF.